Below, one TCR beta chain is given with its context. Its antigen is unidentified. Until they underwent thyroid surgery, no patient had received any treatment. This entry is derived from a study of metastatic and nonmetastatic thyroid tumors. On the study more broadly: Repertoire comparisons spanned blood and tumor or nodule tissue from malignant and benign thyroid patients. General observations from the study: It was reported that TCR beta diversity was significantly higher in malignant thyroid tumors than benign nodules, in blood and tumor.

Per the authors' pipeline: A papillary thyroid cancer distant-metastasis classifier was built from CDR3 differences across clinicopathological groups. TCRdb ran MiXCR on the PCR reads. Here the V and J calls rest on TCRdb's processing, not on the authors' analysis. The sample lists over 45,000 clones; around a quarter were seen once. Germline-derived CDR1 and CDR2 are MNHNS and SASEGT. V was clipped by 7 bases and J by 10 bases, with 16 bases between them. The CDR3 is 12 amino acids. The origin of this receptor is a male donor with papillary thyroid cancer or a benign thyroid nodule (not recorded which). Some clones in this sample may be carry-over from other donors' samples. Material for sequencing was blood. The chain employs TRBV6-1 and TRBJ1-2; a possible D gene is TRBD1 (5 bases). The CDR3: CASTPGGRSYTF. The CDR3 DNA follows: TGTGCCAGCACCCCCGGGGGAAGGTCCTACACCTTC.